The clone carrying this T cell receptor (beta chain) is medium-sized. Antigen specificity is unknown. It was tens of millions of PBMCs that unsorted samples used for genomic DNA. The sample comes from a study of shared clonotypes between healthy human individuals. Authors' data handling: ImmunoSEQ output lacked quality scores and full-length reads, limiting matched filtering. Method: immunoSEQ multiplex PCR; TCRdb's copy keeps in-frame clones and lacks some. V and J calls and clone size are copied from that table; D and trimming were computed from the DNA. The sample shows about half a million clones, around 80% of them seen only once. V shed 5 bases and J 0 bases; nucleotides not matched to a gene: 11. From germline, CDR1 is SGHVS and CDR2 FQNEAQ. This CDR3 has 17 residues. Study conclusions and caveats: Clonotype sharing among the donors was expected to vary with sequencing depth. There were few donors, and this limited the genetic and exposure-history diversity represented.

This sequence was found in a woman aged 40 to 50 in good health. Some clones in this sample may be carry-over from other donors' samples. The sequenced sample consisted of PBMCs. V is TRBV7-8 and J is TRBJ2-7; 9 bases fit TRBD2. In DNA form, the CDR3 reads TGTGCCAGCAGCCTATCCAGACTAGCGGCTACCTCCTACGAGCAGTACTTC. Protein: CASSLSRLAATSYEQYF. The variable domain in full, completed from reference TRBV7-8 and TRBJ2-7, reads GAGVSQSPRYKVAKRGQDVALRCDPISGHVSLFWYQQALGQGPEFLTYFQNEAQLDKSGLPSDRFFAERPEGSVSTLKIQRTQQEDSAVYLCASSLSRLAATSYEQYFGPGTRLTVT.